This TCR beta chain derives from a study of T cell repertoires in cytomegalovirus infection. On the study more broadly: It was the public TCR beta signatures that indicated both CMV infection and matching HLA type. Study outcomes and limitations: Predominance within the ex vivo response was attributable to HLA-C-restricted CMV-specific TCR beta clonotypes.

Germline V lookup: CDR1 SQVTM, CDR2 ANQGSEA. Losses at the gene ends were 5 bases for V and 1 base for J; bases not matched to a gene: 4. The CDR3 loop spans 13 amino acids. To note about this clonotype: What it binds is not known.

In TCRdb, the reads were re-called with MiXCR into one record per CDR3 protein. The sample lists roughly 110,000 distinct CDR3 sequences, 30% occurring once. The sample was CD8+ T cells from cultured PBMCs, taken from culture after CMV antigen stimulation. The source is a human donor in good health (CMV status not recorded). Some clones in this sample may be carry-over from other donors' samples. The rearrangement links TRBV29-1 to TRBJ1-1; 7 positions match TRBD1. The CDR3 protein is CSVRQGGNTEAFF. The CDR3 region has the DNA TGCAGCGTTAGACAGGGCGGGAACACTGAAGCTTTCTTT.